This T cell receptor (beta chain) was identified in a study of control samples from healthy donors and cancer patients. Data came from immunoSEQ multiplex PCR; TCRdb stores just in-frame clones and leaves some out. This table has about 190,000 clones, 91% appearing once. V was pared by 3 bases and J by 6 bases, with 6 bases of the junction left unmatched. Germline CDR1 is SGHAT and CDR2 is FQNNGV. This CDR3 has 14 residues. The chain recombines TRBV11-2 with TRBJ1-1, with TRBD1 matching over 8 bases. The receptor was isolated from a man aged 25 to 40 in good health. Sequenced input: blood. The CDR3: CASSLNRGTAEAFF. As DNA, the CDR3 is TGTGCCAGCAGCTTGAACAGGGGGACGGCTGAAGCTTTCTTT. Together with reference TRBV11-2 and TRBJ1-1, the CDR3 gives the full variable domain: EAGVAQSPRYKIIEKRQSVAFWCNPISGHATLYWYQQILGQGPKLLIQFQNNGVVDDSQLPKDRFSAERLKGVDSTLKIQPAKLEDSAVYLCASSLNRGTAEAFFGQGTRLTVV.